This is a list of T cell receptor beta chains from one sample in a study of blood T cell repertoires in COVID-19. The table came from immunoSEQ multiplex PCR; TCRdb's copy has only in-frame clones and leaves some out. The table lists 250,000 to 350,000 clones, roughly nine tenths of them singletons. The sequenced material came from peripheral blood. The receptors were gathered from a man aged 18 to 29 with active or convalescent COVID-19. CDR3s include the opening cysteine and the closing phenylalanine or tryptophan. D genes are given only for firm matches. A row's size may be missing; if present it is once, few, many or a size class.

abundance: .; v_gene: TRBV7-2; j_gene: TRBJ2-7; d_gene: TRBD1; CDR3aa: CASSITGTGPYEQYF; CDR3nt: TGTGCCAGCAGCATAACCGGGACAGGTCCCTACGAGCAGTACTTC
abundance: few; v_gene: TRBV6-1; j_gene: TRBJ2-5; d_gene: .; CDR3aa: CASSEGRAKETQYF; CDR3nt: TGTGCCAGCAGTGAAGGCAGGGCGAAAGAGACCCAGTACTTC
abundance: .; v_gene: TRBV5-1; j_gene: TRBJ2-1; d_gene: .; CDR3aa: CASSLDVGGDEQFF; CDR3nt: TGCGCCAGCAGCTTGGATGTCGGGGGAGATGAGCAGTTCTTC
abundance: .; v_gene: TRBV5-1; j_gene: TRBJ2-2; d_gene: TRBD2; CDR3aa: CASSLDTSGVITGELFF; CDR3nt: TGCGCCAGCAGCTTGGATACTAGCGGGGTGATCACCGGGGAGCTGTTTTTT
abundance: .; v_gene: TRBV7-3; j_gene: TRBJ1-2; d_gene: .; CDR3aa: CASSSHPGPVGYTF; CDR3nt: TGTGCCAGCAGCTCCCATCCGGGTCCAGTTGGCTACACCTTC
abundance: .; v_gene: TRBV12-3/TRBV12-4; j_gene: TRBJ2-2; d_gene: .; CDR3aa: CASSRGGELFF; CDR3nt: TGTGCCAGCAGTCGGGGCGGGGAGCTGTTTTTT
abundance: .; v_gene: TRBV5-1; j_gene: TRBJ2-7; d_gene: TRBD2; CDR3aa: CASSLATSGSIYEQYF; CDR3nt: TGCGCCAGCAGCTTGGCTACTAGCGGGAGTATTTACGAGCAGTACTTC
abundance: .; v_gene: TRBV29-1; j_gene: TRBJ1-2; d_gene: .; CDR3aa: CSVEGPRTNYGYTF; CDR3nt: TGCAGCGTTGAAGGTCCGCGTACGAACTATGGCTACACCTTC
abundance: .; v_gene: TRBV5-4; j_gene: TRBJ1-1; d_gene: TRBD1; CDR3aa: CASSEDRVGAFF; CDR3nt: TGTGCCAGCAGCGAGGACAGGGTTGGGGCTTTCTTT
abundance: few; v_gene: TRBV28; j_gene: TRBJ1-4; d_gene: TRBD1; CDR3aa: CASSLPTGGSEKLFF; CDR3nt: TGTGCCAGCAGTTTACCCACAGGGGGCAGTGAAAAACTGTTTTTT
abundance: .; v_gene: TRBV5-6; j_gene: TRBJ1-5; d_gene: TRBD1; CDR3aa: CASSLQGAGFYQPQHF; CDR3nt: TGTGCCAGCAGCCTACAGGGGGCCGGGTTTTATCAGCCCCAGCATTTT
abundance: .; v_gene: TRBV11-2; j_gene: TRBJ1-2; d_gene: TRBD1; CDR3aa: CASSDRGRSYGYTF; CDR3nt: TGTGCCAGCAGTGACAGGGGGCGTTCCTATGGCTACACCTTC
abundance: .; v_gene: TRBV6-5; j_gene: TRBJ2-7; d_gene: TRBD1; CDR3aa: CATNRGTYEQYF; CDR3nt: TGTGCCACGAACAGGGGAACCTACGAGCAGTACTTC
abundance: .; v_gene: TRBV7-9; j_gene: TRBJ1-2; d_gene: .; CDR3aa: CASSLAQGSYGYTF; CDR3nt: TGTGCCAGCAGCTTAGCACAGGGCAGCTATGGCTACACCTTC
abundance: .; v_gene: TRBV13; j_gene: TRBJ2-5; d_gene: TRBD2; CDR3aa: CASSSGGGTPYF; CDR3nt: TGTGCCAGCAGTTCCGGGGGGGGGACACCGTACTTC
abundance: .; v_gene: TRBV10-3; j_gene: TRBJ1-1; d_gene: .; CDR3aa: CAIKGAGMNTEAFF; CDR3nt: TGTGCCATCAAGGGCGCAGGGATGAACACTGAAGCTTTCTTT
abundance: .; v_gene: TRBV24-1; j_gene: TRBJ2-1; d_gene: TRBD2; CDR3aa: CATSRSSGTSGEQFF; CDR3nt: TGTGCCACCAGTCGCTCTAGCGGGACCTCGGGGGAGCAGTTCTTC
abundance: .; v_gene: TRBV28; j_gene: TRBJ2-7; d_gene: .; CDR3aa: CASYRSSYEQYF; CDR3nt: TGTGCCAGCTATCGGTCCTCCTACGAGCAGTACTTC
abundance: once; v_gene: TRBV6-6; j_gene: TRBJ2-3; d_gene: .; CDR3aa: CASSYSPGQSTDTQYF; CDR3nt: TGTGCCAGCAGTTACTCGCCAGGGCAAAGCACAGATACGCAGTATTTT
abundance: once; v_gene: TRBV24-1; j_gene: TRBJ2-1; d_gene: TRBD2; CDR3aa: CATEGSGSSILEQFF; CDR3nt: TGTGCCACCGAGGGGAGCGGGAGTTCGATTCTCGAGCAGTTCTTC
abundance: once; v_gene: TRBV6-1; j_gene: TRBJ2-3; d_gene: TRBD2; CDR3aa: CASSVAGPDTDTQYF; CDR3nt: TGTGCCAGCAGTGTAGCGGGGCCGGACACAGATACGCAGTATTTT
abundance: .; v_gene: TRBV11-2; j_gene: TRBJ1-2; d_gene: .; CDR3aa: CASSLDVGVGYGYTF; CDR3nt: TGTGCCAGCAGCCTAGATGTCGGGGTAGGGTATGGCTACACCTTC
abundance: .; v_gene: TRBV9; j_gene: TRBJ2-3; d_gene: .; CDR3aa: CASSVAPQDTDTQYF; CDR3nt: TGTGCCAGCAGCGTAGCCCCTCAGGACACAGATACGCAGTATTTT
abundance: .; v_gene: TRBV4-1; j_gene: TRBJ2-3; d_gene: .; CDR3aa: CASSPPEDLTGDTQYF; CDR3nt: TGCGCCAGCAGCCCTCCCGAAGATCTAACCGGAGATACGCAGTATTTT
abundance: .; v_gene: TRBV9; j_gene: TRBJ1-1; d_gene: .; CDR3aa: CASSPQTGLGTEAFF; CDR3nt: TGTGCCAGCAGTCCTCAAACAGGCCTGGGGACTGAAGCTTTCTTT
abundance: .; v_gene: TRBV6-6; j_gene: TRBJ2-5; d_gene: TRBD1; CDR3aa: CASSYYGTVKGETQYF; CDR3nt: TGTGCCAGCAGTTACTACGGGACAGTGAAGGGAGAGACCCAGTACTTC
abundance: .; v_gene: TRBV28; j_gene: TRBJ1-2; d_gene: .; CDR3aa: CASSLMVSRVYGYTF; CDR3nt: TGTGCCAGCAGTTTAATGGTCTCCCGGGTCTATGGCTACACCTTC
abundance: .; v_gene: TRBV5-1; j_gene: TRBJ1-2; d_gene: .; CDR3aa: CASSPGDRNYGYTF; CDR3nt: TGCGCCAGCAGCCCGGGAGACAGAAACTATGGCTACACCTTC
abundance: .; v_gene: TRBV10-3; j_gene: TRBJ2-5; d_gene: .; CDR3aa: CAISESGRQETQYF; CDR3nt: TGTGCCATCAGTGAGTCGGGCAGGCAAGAGACCCAGTACTTC
abundance: .; v_gene: TRBV3-1/TRBV3-2; j_gene: TRBJ2-7; d_gene: .; CDR3aa: CASSRRDTSAYEQYF; CDR3nt: TGTGCCAGCAGCCGCCGGGACACCTCAGCCTACGAGCAGTACTTC
abundance: .; v_gene: TRBV3-1/TRBV3-2; j_gene: TRBJ1-1; d_gene: .; CDR3aa: CASSQKRGTEAFF; CDR3nt: TGTGCCAGCAGCCAGAAACGGGGGACTGAAGCTTTCTTT
abundance: .; v_gene: TRBV28; j_gene: TRBJ2-7; d_gene: TRBD2; CDR3aa: CASRIPSGKEQYF; CDR3nt: TGTGCCAGCAGAATTCCCAGCGGGAAAGAGCAGTACTTC
abundance: .; v_gene: TRBV5-1; j_gene: TRBJ1-1; d_gene: .; CDR3aa: CASSRAGTPNTEAFF; CDR3nt: TGCGCCAGCAGCCGGGCCGGGACACCGAACACTGAAGCTTTCTTT
abundance: .; v_gene: TRBV9; j_gene: TRBJ1-3; d_gene: TRBD1; CDR3aa: CASGGQLSGNTIYF; CDR3nt: TGTGCCAGCGGGGGACAGCTCTCTGGAAACACCATATATTTT
abundance: few; v_gene: TRBV4-3; j_gene: TRBJ1-2; d_gene: .; CDR3aa: CASSQALGVNYGYTF; CDR3nt: TGCGCCAGCAGCCAGGCGCTGGGAGTAAACTATGGCTACACCTTC
abundance: .; v_gene: TRBV7-2; j_gene: TRBJ2-6; d_gene: .; CDR3aa: CASSFALGGSGANVLTF; CDR3nt: TGTGCCAGCAGCTTTGCCTTGGGAGGCTCTGGGGCCAACGTCCTGACTTTC
abundance: once; v_gene: TRBV5-5; j_gene: TRBJ2-7; d_gene: TRBD1; CDR3aa: CASSLEDRGYEQYF; CDR3nt: TGTGCCAGCAGCTTGGAGGACAGGGGTTACGAGCAGTACTTC
abundance: .; v_gene: TRBV14; j_gene: TRBJ2-1; d_gene: .; CDR3aa: CASSQDDVRASYNEQFF; CDR3nt: TGTGCCAGCAGCCAAGATGACGTCAGGGCCTCCTACAATGAGCAGTTCTTC
abundance: .; v_gene: TRBV6-5; j_gene: TRBJ1-1; d_gene: .; CDR3aa: CASSYLATFYTEAFF; CDR3nt: TGTGCCAGCAGTTACCTAGCCACTTTTTACACTGAAGCTTTCTTT
abundance: once; v_gene: TRBV27; j_gene: TRBJ2-1; d_gene: TRBD1; CDR3aa: CASSSGTGGKNEQFF; CDR3nt: TGTGCCAGCAGTTCTGGGACAGGGGGCAAAAATGAGCAGTTCTTC
abundance: .; v_gene: TRBV24-1; j_gene: TRBJ2-1; d_gene: TRBD2; CDR3aa: CATRGPGLAGDEQFF; CDR3nt: TGTGCCACCAGGGGGCCGGGACTAGCGGGAGATGAGCAGTTCTTC
abundance: .; v_gene: TRBV4-1; j_gene: TRBJ1-2; d_gene: .; CDR3aa: CASSQDRGLGYGYTF; CDR3nt: TGCGCCAGCAGCCAAGATAGAGGCCTGGGCTATGGCTACACCTTC
abundance: .; v_gene: TRBV24-1; j_gene: TRBJ2-2; d_gene: .; CDR3aa: CATSDSGGSGELFF; CDR3nt: TGTGCCACCAGTGATTCAGGGGGGTCCGGGGAGCTGTTTTTT
abundance: .; v_gene: TRBV7-2; j_gene: TRBJ1-6; d_gene: TRBD1; CDR3aa: CASSSTTGVGSPLHF; CDR3nt: TGTGCCAGCAGCTCAACCACAGGGGTGGGATCACCCCTCCACTTT
abundance: .; v_gene: TRBV18; j_gene: TRBJ2-1; d_gene: .; CDR3aa: CASSPAQGFSYNEQFF; CDR3nt: TGTGCCAGCTCTCCAGCCCAGGGTTTCTCCTACAATGAGCAGTTCTTC
abundance: .; v_gene: TRBV28; j_gene: TRBJ2-2; d_gene: .; CDR3aa: CASSLRGRTNTGELFF; CDR3nt: TGTGCCAGCAGTTTGAGGGGGAGAACGAACACCGGGGAGCTGTTTTTT
abundance: .; v_gene: TRBV6-5; j_gene: TRBJ2-5; d_gene: .; CDR3aa: CASSYLGSLGQETQYF; CDR3nt: TGTGCCAGCAGTTACTTGGGTAGCTTGGGCCAAGAGACCCAGTACTTC